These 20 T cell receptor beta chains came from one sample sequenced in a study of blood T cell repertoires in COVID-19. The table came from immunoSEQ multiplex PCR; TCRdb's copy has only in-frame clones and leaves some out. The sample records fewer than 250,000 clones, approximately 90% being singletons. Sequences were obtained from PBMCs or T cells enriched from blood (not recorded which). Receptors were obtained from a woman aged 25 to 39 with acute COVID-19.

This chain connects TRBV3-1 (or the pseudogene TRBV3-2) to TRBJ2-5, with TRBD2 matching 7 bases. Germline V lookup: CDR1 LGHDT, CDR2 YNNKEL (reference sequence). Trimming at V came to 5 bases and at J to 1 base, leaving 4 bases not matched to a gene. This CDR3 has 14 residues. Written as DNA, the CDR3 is TGTGCCAGCAGCAAGCGGGGCAGCCAAGAGACCCAGTACTTC. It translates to CASSKRGSQETQYF.

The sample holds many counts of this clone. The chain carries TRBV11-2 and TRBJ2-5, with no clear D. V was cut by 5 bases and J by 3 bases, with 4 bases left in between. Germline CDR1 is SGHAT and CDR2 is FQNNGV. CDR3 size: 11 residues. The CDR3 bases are TGTGCCAGCAGCCCTAAAGAGACCCAGTACTTC. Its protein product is CASSPKETQYF.

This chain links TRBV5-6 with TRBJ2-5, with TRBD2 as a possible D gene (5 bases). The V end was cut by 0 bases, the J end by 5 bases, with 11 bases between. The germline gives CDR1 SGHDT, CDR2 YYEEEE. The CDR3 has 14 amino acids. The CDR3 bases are TGTGCCAGCAGCTTGGCGGCAGGACTGGAGACCCAGTACTTC. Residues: CASSLAAGLETQYF.

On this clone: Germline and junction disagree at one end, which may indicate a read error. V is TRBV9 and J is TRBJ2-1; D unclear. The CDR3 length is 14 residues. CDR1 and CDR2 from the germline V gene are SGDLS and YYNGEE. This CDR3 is CASSVVGSFNEQFF. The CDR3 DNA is TGTGCCAGCAGCGTAGTCGGGTCCTTCAATGAGCAGTTCTTC.

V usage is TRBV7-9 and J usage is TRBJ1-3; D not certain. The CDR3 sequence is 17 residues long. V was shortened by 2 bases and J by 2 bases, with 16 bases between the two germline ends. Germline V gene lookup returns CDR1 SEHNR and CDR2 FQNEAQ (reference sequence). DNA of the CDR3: TGTGCCAGCAGCTTAATAGAAAGAATCGAAACTGGAAACACCATATATTTT. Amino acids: CASSLIERIETGNTIYF.

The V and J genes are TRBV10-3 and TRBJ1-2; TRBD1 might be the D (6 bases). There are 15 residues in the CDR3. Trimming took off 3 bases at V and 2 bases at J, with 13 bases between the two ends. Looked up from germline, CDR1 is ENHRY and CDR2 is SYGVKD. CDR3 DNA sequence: TGTGCCATCAGTGATGGCCCCGGACAGAACTATGGCTACACCTTC. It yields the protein CAISDGPGQNYGYTF.

The CDR3 DNA reads as TGTGCCAGCAGTTACAGCTCGGACAGGGGAGAAAAACTGTTTTTT. Amino acid sequence: CASSYSSDRGEKLFF. This sequence joins TRBV6-2 or TRBV6-3 and TRBJ1-4, with TRBD1 matching over 9 bases. The CDR3 sequence is 15 residues long. The germline V gene has CDR1 MNHEY and CDR2 SVGEGT. The V segment lost 2 bases and the J segment 8 bases; nucleotides outside the gene matches: 6.

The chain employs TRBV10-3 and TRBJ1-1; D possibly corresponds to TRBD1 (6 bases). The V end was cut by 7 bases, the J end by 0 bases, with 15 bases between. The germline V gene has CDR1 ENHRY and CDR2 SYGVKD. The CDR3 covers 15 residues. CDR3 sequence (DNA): TGTGCCATCACGAAAAAACAGGGTGTGAACACTGAAGCTTTCTTT. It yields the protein CAITKKQGVNTEAFF.

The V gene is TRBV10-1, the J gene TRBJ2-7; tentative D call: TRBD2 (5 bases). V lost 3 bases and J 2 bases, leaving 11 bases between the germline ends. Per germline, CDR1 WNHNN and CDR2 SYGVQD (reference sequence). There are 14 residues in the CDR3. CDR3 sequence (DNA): TGCGCCAGCAGTGATGAAGGACTTGCCTACGAGCAGTACTTC. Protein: CASSDEGLAYEQYF.

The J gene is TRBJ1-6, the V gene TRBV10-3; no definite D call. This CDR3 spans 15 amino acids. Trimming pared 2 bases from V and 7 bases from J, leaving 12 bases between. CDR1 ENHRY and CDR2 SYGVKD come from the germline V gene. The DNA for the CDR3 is TGTGCCATCAGTGAGGATCGAGGGAAGAATTCACCCCTCCACTTT. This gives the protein CAISEDRGKNSPLHF.

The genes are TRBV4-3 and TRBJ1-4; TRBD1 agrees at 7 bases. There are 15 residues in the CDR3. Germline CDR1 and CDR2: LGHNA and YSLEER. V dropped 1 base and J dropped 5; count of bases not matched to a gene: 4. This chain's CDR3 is CASSQGQDRNEKLFF. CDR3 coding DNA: TGCGCCAGCAGCCAAGGACAGGACAGGAATGAAAAACTGTTTTTT.

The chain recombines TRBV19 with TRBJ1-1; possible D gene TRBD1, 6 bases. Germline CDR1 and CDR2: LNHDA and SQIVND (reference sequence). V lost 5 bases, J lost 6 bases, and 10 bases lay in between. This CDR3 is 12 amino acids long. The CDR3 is CASSPRGAEAFF. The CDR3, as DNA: TGTGCCAGTAGTCCCAGGGGCGCTGAAGCTTTCTTT.

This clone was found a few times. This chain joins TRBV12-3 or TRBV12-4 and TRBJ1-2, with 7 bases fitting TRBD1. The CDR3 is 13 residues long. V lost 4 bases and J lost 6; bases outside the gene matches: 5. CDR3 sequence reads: CASSSTGVDGYTF. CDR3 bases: TGTGCCAGCAGTTCTACAGGGGTCGATGGCTACACCTTC.

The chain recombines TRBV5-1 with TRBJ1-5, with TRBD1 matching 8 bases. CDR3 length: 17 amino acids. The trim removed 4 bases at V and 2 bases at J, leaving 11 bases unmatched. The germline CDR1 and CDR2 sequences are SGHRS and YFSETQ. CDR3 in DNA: TGCGCCAGCAGCCTGAGGGCACAGGGGGAGGGCAATCAGCCCCAGCATTTT. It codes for CASSLRAQGEGNQPQHF.

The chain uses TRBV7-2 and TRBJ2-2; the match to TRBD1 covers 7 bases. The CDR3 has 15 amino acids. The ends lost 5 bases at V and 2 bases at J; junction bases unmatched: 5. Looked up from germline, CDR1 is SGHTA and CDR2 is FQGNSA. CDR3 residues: CASSRGQPNTGELFF. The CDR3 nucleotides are TGTGCCAGCAGCAGGGGACAGCCCAACACCGGGGAGCTGTTTTTT.

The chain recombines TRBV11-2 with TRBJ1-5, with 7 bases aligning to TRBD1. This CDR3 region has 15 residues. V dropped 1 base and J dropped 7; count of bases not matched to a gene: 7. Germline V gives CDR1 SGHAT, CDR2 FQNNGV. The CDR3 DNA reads TGTGCCAGCAGCTTAGGACAGGGAAGGGTGCAGCCCCAGCATTTT. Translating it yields CASSLGQGRVQPQHF.

For the CDR3, the DNA is TGTGCCAGCTCACCAAATTACTCCTCAGGGGAGTCCGAGCAGTACTTC. This sequence encodes CASSPNYSSGESEQYF. The chain has TRBV18 and TRBJ2-7, with a weak D call TRBD1 (6 bases). V was clipped by 2 bases and J by 6 bases, with 20 bases between them. This CDR3 contains 16 residues. CDR1 is KGHSH, CDR2 LQKENI, per germline.

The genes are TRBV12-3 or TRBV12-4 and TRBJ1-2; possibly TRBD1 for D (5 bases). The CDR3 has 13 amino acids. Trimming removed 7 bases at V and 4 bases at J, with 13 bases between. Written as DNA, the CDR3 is TGTGCCAGCACCCTAGGGGATTTCTATGGCTACACCTTC. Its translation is CASTLGDFYGYTF.

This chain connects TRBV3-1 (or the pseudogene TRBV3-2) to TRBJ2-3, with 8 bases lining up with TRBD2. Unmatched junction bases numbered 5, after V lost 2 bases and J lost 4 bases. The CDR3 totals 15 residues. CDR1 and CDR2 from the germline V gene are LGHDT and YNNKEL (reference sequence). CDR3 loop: CASSQTGGPADTQYF. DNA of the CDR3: TGTGCCAGCAGCCAAACGGGGGGGCCAGCAGATACGCAGTATTTT.

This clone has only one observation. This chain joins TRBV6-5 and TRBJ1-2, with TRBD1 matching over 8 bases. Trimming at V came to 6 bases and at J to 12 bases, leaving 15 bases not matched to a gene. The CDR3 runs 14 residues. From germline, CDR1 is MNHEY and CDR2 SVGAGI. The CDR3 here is CASRMTGDKLEDTF. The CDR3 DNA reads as TGTGCCAGCAGGATGACAGGGGACAAGTTGGAGGACACCTTC.